The entry that follows covers one T cell receptor beta chain sequence. The antigen is undetermined. The data originate from a study of Tregs in tolerant kidney transplant recipients. The study's findings and limits: This study did not directly address biological reproducibility. The small number of patients limits these findings pending further validation.

Only in-frame clones appear in the TCRdb table, and some are missing; sequencing was by immunoSEQ multiplex PCR. The sample has tens of thousands of clones, 84% seen once. Sequencing was done on a sample of CD4+ T cells from blood. The sequence derives from a human donor in good health.

This chain's CDR3 is CASSVALAGDTGELFF. CDR3 DNA sequence: TGTGCCAGCAGCGTAGCACTAGCGGGGGATACCGGGGAGCTGTTTTTT. The chain joins TRBV9 to TRBJ2-2; 11 nucleotides align to TRBD2. Germline V gene sequence: CDR1 SGDLS, CDR2 YYNGEE. The CDR3 covers 16 residues. J was trimmed by 5 bases and V by 0 bases; bases with no gene match: 3.